The 32 T cell receptor beta chains below come from one sample, sequenced in a study of T cells after yellow fever vaccination. TCRdb ran MiXCR on the 5' RACE reads and lists one entry per CDR3 protein. Here the sample spans around 350,000 distinct CDR3 sequences, roughly 12% being singletons. The source material was PBMCs, sampled on the day of the first yellow fever vaccination. The source is a man in his late teens or twenties who received the YFV17D yellow fever vaccine.

This clonotype occurred a few times. V usage is TRBV7-9 and J usage is TRBJ1-6, with D hard to call. The CDR3 sequence is 15 residues long. V shed 1 base and J shed 7 bases, with 11 bases lying between them. Germline V gene lookup returns CDR1 SEHNR and CDR2 FQNEAQ (reference sequence). The CDR3 DNA reads TGTGCCAGCAGCTTAGGAGCCGAGTTCAATTCACCCCTCCACTTT. It yields the protein CASSLGAEFNSPLHF.

This chain uses TRBV6-1 with TRBJ2-2; no firm D call. Germline V gene lookup returns CDR1 MNHNS and CDR2 SASEGT. Trimming cost V 8 bases and J 6 bases, with 19 bases left between them. This CDR3 has 15 residues. The CDR3 reads CASWWVFGLPGELFF. In DNA, the CDR3 is TGTGCCAGCTGGTGGGTCTTCGGTCTTCCCGGGGAGCTGTTTTTT.

This clonotype has more than one count but fewer than ten. The chain recombines TRBV7-6 with TRBJ1-4; no definite D call. CDR1 is SGHVS and CDR2 is FNYEAQ in the germline V gene. The CDR3 spans 12 residues. Between the trimmed V and J ends, which lost 2 bases and 7 bases, there was a span of 5 bases. The CDR3 region has the DNA TGTGCCAGCAGCTTATGGAGTGAAAAACTGTTTTTT. This translates into CASSLWSEKLFF.

This clonotype showed up just a few times. The chain is built from TRBV20-1 and TRBJ1-1; 7 bases align to TRBD1. This CDR3 comprises 12 residues. With V trimmed by 5 bases and J by 12 bases, 12 bases remained unmatched. The germline CDR1 and CDR2 sequences are DFQATT and SNEGSKA (reference sequence). For the CDR3, the DNA is TGCAGTGCTTACAGGGGTGGAGTGGAAACTTTCTTT. Residues: CSAYRGGVETFF.

The rearrangement joins TRBV3-1 to TRBJ2-1; D is ambiguous. The CDR3 covers 13 residues. Germline CDR1 reads LGHDT; CDR2 reads YNNKEL (reference sequence). V lost 3 bases, J lost 5 bases, and 8 bases lay in between. For the CDR3, the DNA is TGTGCCAGCAGCCAGTTCGCAAACAATGAGCAGTTCTTC. It codes for CASSQFANNEQFF.

The gene calls are TRBV4-1 and TRBJ1-6; D unresolved. Trimming stripped 2 bases from V and 0 bases from J, with 5 bases between. The V gene's germline CDR1 is MGHRA and CDR2 YSYEKL. There are 15 residues in the CDR3. The CDR3 protein is CASSQTGSYNSPLHF. As DNA, the CDR3 is TGCGCCAGCAGCCAAACGGGCTCCTATAATTCACCCCTCCACTTT.

The V gene is TRBV7-2, the J gene TRBJ2-1; TRBD2 agrees at 14 bases. V was pared by 5 bases and J by 9 bases, with 6 bases of the junction left unmatched. The CDR3 sequence is 15 residues long. The germline V gene has CDR1 SGHTA and CDR2 FQGNSA. The CDR3 loop reads CASSPTSGGAGEQFF. In DNA form, the CDR3 reads TGTGCCAGCAGCCCGACTAGCGGGGGGGCCGGTGAGCAGTTCTTC.

This clonotype was found a few times. The J gene is TRBJ2-7, the V gene TRBV29-1, with D unclear. This CDR3 is built from 12 residues. Per the germline V gene, CDR1 is SQVTM and CDR2 is ANQGSEA. V was clipped by 7 bases and J by 0 bases, with 10 bases between them. In nucleotides, the CDR3 is TGCAGCGCCCAAAGGAGCTCCTACGAGCAGTACTTC. Its translation is CSAQRSSYEQYF.

This clonotype was seen only a few times. The chain carries TRBV28 and TRBJ1-6; the D gene is possibly TRBD1 (5 bases). Germline V gene lookup returns CDR1 MDHEN and CDR2 SYDVKM. V was trimmed by 10 bases and J by 9 bases, leaving 19 bases between them. The CDR3 spans 14 residues. CDR3 protein: CATTGEGYFSPLHF. The CDR3 nucleotides read TGTGCCACGACGGGGGAGGGATATTTTTCACCCCTCCACTTT.

V usage is TRBV29-1 and J usage is TRBJ1-3; 9 bases agree with TRBD1. Germline V gene data show CDR1 as SQVTM and CDR2 as ANQGSEA. The J segment lost 6 bases and the V segment lost 1 base, leaving 10 bases of the junction unmatched. This CDR3 has 16 residues. CDR3 coding DNA: TGCAGCGTTGAAGCCCCGGGGACAGGGTCGAAAAACACCATATATTTT. This codes for CSVEAPGTGSKNTIYF.

The chain has TRBV20-1 and TRBJ2-5; D possibly corresponds to TRBD1 (7 bases). Deletions cut 3 bases from V and 5 bases from J, with 13 bases between. CDR1 and CDR2 from the germline V gene are DFQATT and SNEGSKA (reference sequence). CDR3 size: 13 residues. The CDR3 spells CSARWRGRETQYF. In DNA form, the CDR3 reads TGCAGTGCTAGGTGGAGGGGGCGGGAGACCCAGTACTTC.

This clonotype was observed a few times. The gene calls are TRBV12-3 or TRBV12-4 and TRBJ1-1; TRBD1 aligns across 7 bases. After removal of 5 bases from V and 6 bases from J, the junction contained 3 bases not matched to a gene. The CDR3 runs to 12 residues. CDR3 residues: CASSNRGAEAFF. DNA of the CDR3: TGTGCCAGCAGTAACAGGGGCGCTGAAGCTTTCTTT.

The table lists this clonotype with a few counts. The chain uses TRBV4-3 and TRBJ2-3, with TRBD1 matching 7 bases. CDR1 LGHNA and CDR2 YSLEER come from the germline V gene. The CDR3 contains 16 residues. The trim removed 4 bases at V and 1 base at J, leaving 8 bases unmatched. The CDR3 sequence: CASSPPRGQGTDTQYF. CDR3 DNA: TGCGCCAGCAGCCCACCGAGGGGGCAAGGCACAGATACGCAGTATTTT.

This sequence joins TRBV20-1 and TRBJ2-1; TRBD2 matches 7 bases. J gave up 0 bases and V 3 bases, and 2 bases lay outside the gene matches. Germline V gene data show CDR1 as DFQATT and CDR2 as SNEGSKA (reference sequence). The CDR3 consists of 14 residues. Here the CDR3 reads CSARRGTSYNEQFF. CDR3 sequence (DNA): TGCAGTGCTAGGCGGGGGACCTCCTACAATGAGCAGTTCTTC.

This clonotype was observed a few times. The chain uses TRBV7-2 and TRBJ1-5; maybe TRBD1 (6 bases). This CDR3 is 15 amino acids long. V was trimmed by 4 bases and J by 6 bases, leaving 16 bases between them. Germline V gene lookup returns CDR1 SGHTA and CDR2 FQGNSA. The CDR3 loop reads CASSSSGALGQPQHF. CDR3 nucleotides: TGTGCCAGCAGCTCGTCGGGGGCGCTGGGTCAGCCCCAGCATTTT.

This chain links TRBV7-9 with TRBJ2-3, with D possibly called TRBD1 or TRBD2 (6 bases each). The CDR3 is 14 residues long. Germline V gene lookup returns CDR1 SEHNR and CDR2 FQNEAQ (reference sequence). Trimming took 3 bases from V and 4 from J, leaving 11 bases between them. Written as DNA, the CDR3 is TGTGCCAGCAGCTTTACGGGGGCGGCAGATACGCAGTATTTT. It specifies CASSFTGAADTQYF.

The V call is TRBV6-1, the J call TRBJ2-3; D is possibly TRBD1 or TRBD2 (5 bases each). This CDR3 has 13 amino acids. The V end was cut by 8 bases, the J end by 0 bases, with 9 bases between. Germline CDR1 MNHNS, CDR2 SASEGT. Here the CDR3 DNA reads TGTGCCAGCCGGGACCACAGCACAGATACGCAGTATTTT. As protein: CASRDHSTDTQYF.

The CDR3 DNA follows: TGTGCCACCAGTGACACCGAAGCTCAAGCTTTCTTT. It translates to CATSDTEAQAFF. The chain carries TRBV24-1 and TRBJ1-1; D ambiguous. CDR1 is KGHDR, CDR2 SFDVKD, per germline. CDR3 size: 12 residues. Trimming left V 4 bases short and J 9 bases short, with 11 bases between.

The chain has TRBV20-1 and TRBJ1-6; no firm D call. V lost 6 bases and J lost 7, with 7 bases in between. In germline, CDR1 is DFQATT, CDR2 SNEGSKA (reference sequence). There are 11 residues in the CDR3. The CDR3 DNA is TGCAGTGCACAGCAAAATTCACCCCTCCACTTT. Residues: CSAQQNSPLHF.

This chain connects TRBV4-2 to TRBJ2-5; D is ambiguous. The germline gives CDR1 LGHNA, CDR2 YNFKEQ. This CDR3 has 13 amino acids. V gave up 6 bases and J gave up 5 bases, with 13 bases separating them. The CDR3 sequence: CASSGDVGETQYF. CDR3 in DNA: TGTGCCAGCAGTGGGGATGTTGGGGAGACCCAGTACTTC.

This sequence joins TRBV27 and TRBJ1-1; no reliable D call. Trimming took 4 bases from V and 1 from J, leaving 7 bases between them. CDR3 length: 13 residues. Germline lookup yields CDR1 MNHEY and CDR2 SMNVEV (reference sequence). CDR3: CASSWLPNTEAFF. CDR3 sequence (DNA): TGTGCCAGCAGTTGGCTCCCGAACACTGAAGCTTTCTTT.

The chain combines TRBV4-2 with TRBJ2-5, with TRBD2 as a possible D gene (5 bases). V lost 5 bases to trimming and J lost 1 base, with 8 bases between them. Germline V gene data show CDR1 as LGHNA and CDR2 as YNFKEQ. The CDR3 contains 13 residues. Here the CDR3 DNA reads TGTGCCAGCAGCAAGCGGCCCCAAGAGACCCAGTACTTC. As protein: CASSKRPQETQYF.

The chain carries TRBV11-2 and TRBJ2-1; no firm D call. The V gene lost 0 bases and the J gene lost 5 bases, with 11 bases spanning the gap. CDR3 length equals 15 residues. The germline CDR1 and CDR2 sequences are SGHAT and FQNNGV. The CDR3, as DNA: TGTGCCAGCAGCTTAGATCTGAGAAAGCACAATGAGCAGTTCTTC. Translated, it gives CASSLDLRKHNEQFF. The whole variable domain, filled in from reference TRBV11-2 and TRBJ2-1, reads EAGVAQSPRYKIIEKRQSVAFWCNPISGHATLYWYQQILGQGPKLLIQFQNNGVVDDSQLPKDRFSAERLKGVDSTLKIQPAKLEDSAVYLCASSLDLRKHNEQFFGPGTRLTVL.

This clonotype was detected a few times. The chain has TRBV18 and TRBJ1-1; D not resolved. CDR3 length: 15 residues. Germline V CDR1 and CDR2: KGHSH, LQKENI. V was pared by 3 bases and J by 0 bases, with 11 bases between. The CDR3 nucleotides read TGTGCCAGCTCACCCGGACGGGAAATGAACACTGAAGCTTTCTTT. It encodes CASSPGREMNTEAFF. Supplemented by reference TRBV18 and TRBJ1-1, the full variable domain reads NAGVMQNPRHLVRRRGQEARLRCSPMKGHSHVYWYRQLPEEGLKFMVYLQKENIIDESGMPKERFSAEFPKEGPSILRIQQVVRGDSAAYFCASSPGREMNTEAFFGQGTRLTVV.

This clonotype came up a few times. The CDR3 region has the DNA TGCGCCAGCAGCCCACAGAGGGATAACTCCTACGAGCAGTACTTC. Its protein is CASSPQRDNSYEQYF. The rearrangement uses TRBV4-1 and TRBJ2-7; TRBD2 is a possible D gene (5 bases). This CDR3 has 15 amino acids. Germline CDR1 and CDR2: MGHRA and YSYEKL. Trimming left V 4 bases short and J 0 bases short, with 13 bases between.

The V call is TRBV3-1, the J call TRBJ2-1; unclear D gene. V lost 4 bases and J 9 bases, leaving 10 bases between the germline ends. The CDR3 is 12 amino acids. Germline V gene sequence: CDR1 LGHDT, CDR2 YNNKEL (reference sequence). The chain's CDR3 is CASSPLLGEQFF. The CDR3 nucleotides are TGTGCCAGCAGCCCCCTGCTCGGTGAGCAGTTCTTC.

This chain joins TRBV3-1 and TRBJ2-7; 10 nucleotides agree with TRBD2. This CDR3 has 15 residues. V lost 3 bases, J lost 2 bases, and 4 bases stayed unmatched. The V gene's germline CDR1 is LGHDT and CDR2 YNNKEL (reference sequence). CDR3 amino acids: CASSQTSGPTYEQYF. CDR3 sequence (DNA): TGTGCCAGCAGCCAGACTAGCGGGCCCACCTACGAGCAGTACTTC.

This clonotype was observed a handful of times. This sequence joins TRBV7-2 and TRBJ2-4; D unresolved. The length of the CDR3 is 16 residues. Germline V gene sequence: CDR1 SGHTA, CDR2 FQGNSA. V lost 3 bases to trimming and J lost 0 bases, with 12 bases between them. This CDR3 is CASSLTQQIAKNIQYF. The CDR3 DNA follows: TGTGCCAGCAGCTTGACCCAGCAGATAGCCAAAAACATTCAGTACTTC. Full variable domain (remainder filled in from reference TRBV7-2 and TRBJ2-4): GAGVSQSPSNKVTEKGKDVELRCDPISGHTALYWYRQSLGQGLEFLIYFQGNSAPDKSGLPSDRFSAERTGGSVSTLTIQRTQQEDSAVYLCASSLTQQIAKNIQYFGAGTRLSVL.

This clonotype was picked up a small number of times. The chain uses TRBV7-3 and TRBJ2-1; perhaps TRBD1 as D (6 bases). V lost 5 bases to trimming and J lost 6 bases, with 14 bases between them. The V gene's germline CDR1 is SGHTA and CDR2 FQGTGA. This CDR3 spans 14 amino acids. The DNA of the CDR3 is TGTGCCAGCAGCCCAGGGGACGGATTCAATGAGCAGTTCTTC. Translation gives CASSPGDGFNEQFF.

This sequence joins TRBV7-2 and TRBJ2-5; TRBD1 matches 8 bases. The trim removed 5 bases at V and 4 bases at J, leaving 6 bases unmatched. This CDR3 contains 14 residues. Germline CDR1 and CDR2: SGHTA and FQGNSA. CDR3 bases: TGTGCCAGCAGCGCCCAACAGGGGGGAGAGACCCAGTACTTC. Residues: CASSAQQGGETQYF.

A few counts support this clonotype. The chain has TRBV6-1 and TRBJ2-7; a possible D gene is TRBD2 (6 bases). Looked up from germline, CDR1 is MNHNS and CDR2 is SASEGT. This CDR3 is built from 13 residues. V was pared by 6 bases and J by 0 bases, with 9 bases between. CDR3: CASRGLPSYEQYV. CDR3 in DNA: TGTGCCAGCAGGGGACTGCCCTCCTACGAGCAGTACGTC.

This clonotype has only a few counts. CDR3 region: CASSLGRQGTNYGYTF. For the CDR3, the DNA is TGTGCCAGCAGTCTCGGGAGACAGGGAACTAACTATGGCTACACCTTC. The rearrangement links TRBV4-2 to TRBJ1-2, with 7 bases fitting TRBD1. The CDR3 runs 16 residues. The germline V gene encodes CDR1 LGHNA and CDR2 YNFKEQ. V lost 6 bases to trimming and J lost 0 bases; unmatched junction nucleotides: 10.